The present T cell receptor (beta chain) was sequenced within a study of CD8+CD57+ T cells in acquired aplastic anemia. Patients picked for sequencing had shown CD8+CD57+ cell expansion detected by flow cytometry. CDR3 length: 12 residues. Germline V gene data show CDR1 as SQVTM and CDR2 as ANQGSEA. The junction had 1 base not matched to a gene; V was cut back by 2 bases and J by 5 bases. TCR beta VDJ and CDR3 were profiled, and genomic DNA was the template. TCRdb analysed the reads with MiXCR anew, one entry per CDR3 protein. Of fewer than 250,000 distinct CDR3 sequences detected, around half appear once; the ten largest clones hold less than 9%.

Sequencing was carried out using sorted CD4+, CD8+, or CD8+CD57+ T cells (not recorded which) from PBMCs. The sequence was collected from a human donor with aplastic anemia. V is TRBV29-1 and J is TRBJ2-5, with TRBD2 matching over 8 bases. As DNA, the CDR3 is TGCAGCGTTGAAACGGGGGGGGAGACCCAGTACTTC. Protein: CSVETGGETQYF.